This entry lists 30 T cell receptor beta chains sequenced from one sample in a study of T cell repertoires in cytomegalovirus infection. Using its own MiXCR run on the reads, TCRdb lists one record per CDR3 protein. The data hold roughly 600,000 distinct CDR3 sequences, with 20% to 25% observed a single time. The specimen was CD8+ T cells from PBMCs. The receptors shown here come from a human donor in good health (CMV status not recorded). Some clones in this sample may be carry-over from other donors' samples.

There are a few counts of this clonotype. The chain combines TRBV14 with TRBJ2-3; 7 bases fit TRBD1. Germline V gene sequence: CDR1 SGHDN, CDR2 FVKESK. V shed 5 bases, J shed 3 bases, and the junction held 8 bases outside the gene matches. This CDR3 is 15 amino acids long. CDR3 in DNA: TGTGCCAGCAGCGAACGGGACAGTTTTACAGATACGCAGTATTTT. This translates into CASSERDSFTDTQYF.

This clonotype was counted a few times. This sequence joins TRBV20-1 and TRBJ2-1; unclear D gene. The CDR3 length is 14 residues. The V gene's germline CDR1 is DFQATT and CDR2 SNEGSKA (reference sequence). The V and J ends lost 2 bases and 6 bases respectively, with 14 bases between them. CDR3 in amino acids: CSARIPGRRNEQFF. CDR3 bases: TGCAGTGCTAGAATTCCGGGCCGGCGCAATGAGCAGTTCTTC.

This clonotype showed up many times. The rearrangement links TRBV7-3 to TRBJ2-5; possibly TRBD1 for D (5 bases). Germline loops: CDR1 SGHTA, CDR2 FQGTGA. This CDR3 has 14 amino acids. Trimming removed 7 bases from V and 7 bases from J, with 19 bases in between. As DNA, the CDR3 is TGTGCCAGCAACGTAGGCCCCACAGGTCCGACCCAGTACTTC. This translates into CASNVGPTGPTQYF.

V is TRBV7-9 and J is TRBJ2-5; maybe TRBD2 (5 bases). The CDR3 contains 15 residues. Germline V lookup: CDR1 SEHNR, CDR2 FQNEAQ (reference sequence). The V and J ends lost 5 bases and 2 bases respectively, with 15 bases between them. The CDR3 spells CASSPPIRGQETQYF. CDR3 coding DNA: TGTGCCAGCAGCCCGCCTATCCGGGGACAAGAGACCCAGTACTTC.

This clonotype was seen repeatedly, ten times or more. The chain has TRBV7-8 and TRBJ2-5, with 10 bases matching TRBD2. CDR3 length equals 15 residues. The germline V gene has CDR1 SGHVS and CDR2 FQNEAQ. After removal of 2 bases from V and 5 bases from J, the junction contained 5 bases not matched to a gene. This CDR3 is CASSLRAGGRETQYF. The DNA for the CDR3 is TGTGCCAGCAGCTTACGAGCGGGGGGGCGTGAGACCCAGTACTTC.

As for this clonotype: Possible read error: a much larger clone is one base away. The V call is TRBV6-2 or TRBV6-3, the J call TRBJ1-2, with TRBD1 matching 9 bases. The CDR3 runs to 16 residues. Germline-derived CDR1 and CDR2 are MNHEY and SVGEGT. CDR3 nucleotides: TGTACCAGCAGTTACCGGAACGTAGGACAGGGGAATGGCTACACCTTC. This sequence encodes CTSSYRNVGQGNGYTF.

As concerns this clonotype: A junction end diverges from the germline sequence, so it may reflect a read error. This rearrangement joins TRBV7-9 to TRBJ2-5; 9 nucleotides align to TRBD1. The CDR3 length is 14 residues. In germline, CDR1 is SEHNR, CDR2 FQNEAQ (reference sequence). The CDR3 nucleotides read TGTGCCAACAGCTCGGGACAGGGAGAAGAGACCCAGTACTTC. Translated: CANSSGQGEETQYF.

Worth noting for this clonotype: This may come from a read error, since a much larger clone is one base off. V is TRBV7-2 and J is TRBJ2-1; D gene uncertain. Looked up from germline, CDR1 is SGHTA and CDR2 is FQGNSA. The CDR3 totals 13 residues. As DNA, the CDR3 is TGTGCCAACAGCTCCGGTATGGCACCCGAGCAGTTCTTC. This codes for CANSSGMAPEQFF.

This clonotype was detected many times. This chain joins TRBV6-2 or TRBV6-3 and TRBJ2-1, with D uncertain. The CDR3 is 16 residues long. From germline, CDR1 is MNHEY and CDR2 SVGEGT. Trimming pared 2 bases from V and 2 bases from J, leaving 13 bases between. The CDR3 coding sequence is TGTGCCAGCAGTTACCGGACGGGCGCCCCCTACAATGAGCAGTTCTTC. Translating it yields CASSYRTGAPYNEQFF.

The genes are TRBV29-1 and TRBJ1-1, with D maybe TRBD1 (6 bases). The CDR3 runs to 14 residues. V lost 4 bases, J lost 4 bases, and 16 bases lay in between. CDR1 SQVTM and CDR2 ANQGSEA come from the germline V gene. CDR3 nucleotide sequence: TGCAGCGTTGTACCGCGCCAGGGGTTCACTGAAGCTTTCTTT. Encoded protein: CSVVPRQGFTEAFF.

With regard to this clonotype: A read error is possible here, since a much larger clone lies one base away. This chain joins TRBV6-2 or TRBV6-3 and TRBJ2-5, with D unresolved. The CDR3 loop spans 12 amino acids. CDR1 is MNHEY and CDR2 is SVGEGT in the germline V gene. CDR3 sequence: CVSTAEGETQYF. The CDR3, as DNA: TGTGTCAGCACCGCAGAAGGGGAGACCCAGTACTTC.

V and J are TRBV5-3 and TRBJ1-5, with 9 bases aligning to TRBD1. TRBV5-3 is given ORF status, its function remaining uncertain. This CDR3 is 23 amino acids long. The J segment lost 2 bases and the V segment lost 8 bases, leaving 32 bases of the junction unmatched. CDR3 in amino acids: CASSLGNPYIPGQGMVGNQPQHF. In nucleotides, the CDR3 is TGTGCCAGCAGCCTAGGGAACCCCTACATCCCGGGACAGGGAATGGTTGGCAATCAGCCCCAGCATTTT.

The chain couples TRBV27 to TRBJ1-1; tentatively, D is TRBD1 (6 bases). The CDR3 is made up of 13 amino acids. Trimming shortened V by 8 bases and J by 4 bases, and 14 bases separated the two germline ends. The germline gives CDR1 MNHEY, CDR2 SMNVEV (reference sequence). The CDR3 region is CASGRGAATEAFF. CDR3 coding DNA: TGTGCCAGCGGTCGGGGGGCCGCCACTGAAGCTTTCTTT.

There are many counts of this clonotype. CDR3 protein: CASSSERVSTDTQYF. As DNA, the CDR3 is TGTGCCAGCAGTTCGGAGCGAGTTAGCACAGATACGCAGTATTTT. The V call is TRBV12-3 or TRBV12-4, the J call TRBJ2-3, with D unclear. Trimming pared 4 bases from V and 0 bases from J, leaving 11 bases between. This CDR3 has 15 amino acids.

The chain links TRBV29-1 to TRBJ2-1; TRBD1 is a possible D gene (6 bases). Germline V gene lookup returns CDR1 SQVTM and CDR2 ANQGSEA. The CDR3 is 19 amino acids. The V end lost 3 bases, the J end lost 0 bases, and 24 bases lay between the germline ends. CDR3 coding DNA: TGCAGCGTTGAGTCTGACAGGAGAAGAATCCCTCCCTCCTACAATGAGCAGTTCTTC. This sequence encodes CSVESDRRRIPPSYNEQFF.

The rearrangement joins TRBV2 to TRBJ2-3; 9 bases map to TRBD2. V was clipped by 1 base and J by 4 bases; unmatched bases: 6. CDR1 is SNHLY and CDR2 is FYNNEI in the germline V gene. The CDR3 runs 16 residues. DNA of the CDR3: TGTGCCAGCAGTGAAGGCCTAGCGGGGTTCCCAGATACGCAGTATTTT. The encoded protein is CASSEGLAGFPDTQYF.

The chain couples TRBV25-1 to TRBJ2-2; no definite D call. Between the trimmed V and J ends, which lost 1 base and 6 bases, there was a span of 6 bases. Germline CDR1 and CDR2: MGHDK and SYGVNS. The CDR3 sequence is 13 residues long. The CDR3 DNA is TGTGCCAGCAGTGAATTGGGCCCCGGGGAGCTGTTTTTT. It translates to CASSELGPGELFF.

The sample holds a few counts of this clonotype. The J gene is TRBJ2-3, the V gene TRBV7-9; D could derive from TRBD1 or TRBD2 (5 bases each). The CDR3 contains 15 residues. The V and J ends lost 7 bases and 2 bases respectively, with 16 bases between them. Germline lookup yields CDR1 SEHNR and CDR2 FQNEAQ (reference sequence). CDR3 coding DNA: TGTGCCAGCATCCCGGGACCCATGGCCACAGATACGCAGTATTTT. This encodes CASIPGPMATDTQYF.

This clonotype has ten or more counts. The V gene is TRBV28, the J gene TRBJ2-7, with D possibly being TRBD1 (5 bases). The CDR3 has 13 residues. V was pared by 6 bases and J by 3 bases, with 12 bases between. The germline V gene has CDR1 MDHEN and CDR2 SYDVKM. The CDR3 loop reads CASSPPQGYEQYV. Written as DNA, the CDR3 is TGTGCCAGCAGCCCGCCGCAGGGCTACGAGCAGTACGTC.

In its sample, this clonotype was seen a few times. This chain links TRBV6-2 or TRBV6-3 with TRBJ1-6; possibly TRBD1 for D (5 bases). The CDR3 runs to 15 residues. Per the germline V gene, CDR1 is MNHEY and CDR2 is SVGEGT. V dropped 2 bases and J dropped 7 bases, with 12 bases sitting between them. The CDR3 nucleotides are TGTGCCAGCAGTTACAGGGGCCCGGCAAATTCACCCCTCCACTTT. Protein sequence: CASSYRGPANSPLHF.

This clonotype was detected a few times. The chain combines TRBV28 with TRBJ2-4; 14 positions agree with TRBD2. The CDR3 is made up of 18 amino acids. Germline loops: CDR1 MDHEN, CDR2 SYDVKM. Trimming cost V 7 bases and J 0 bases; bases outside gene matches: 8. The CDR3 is CASKPPGLAGEAKNIQYF. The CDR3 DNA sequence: TGTGCCAGCAAACCTCCGGGACTAGCGGGGGAAGCCAAAAACATTCAGTACTTC.

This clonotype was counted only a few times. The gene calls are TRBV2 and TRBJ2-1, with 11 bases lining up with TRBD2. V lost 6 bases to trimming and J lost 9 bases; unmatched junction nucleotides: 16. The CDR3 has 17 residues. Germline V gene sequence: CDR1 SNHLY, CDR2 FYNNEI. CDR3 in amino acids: CASSGELAGAYRGEQFF. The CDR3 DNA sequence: TGTGCCAGCAGCGGTGAACTAGCGGGGGCCTACCGGGGTGAGCAGTTCTTC.

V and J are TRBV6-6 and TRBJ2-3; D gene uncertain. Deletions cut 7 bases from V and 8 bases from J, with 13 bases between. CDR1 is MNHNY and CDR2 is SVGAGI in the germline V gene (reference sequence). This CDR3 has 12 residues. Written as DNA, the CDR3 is TGTGCCAGCACCCCAAATCGAGTTACGCAGTATTTT. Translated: CASTPNRVTQYF.

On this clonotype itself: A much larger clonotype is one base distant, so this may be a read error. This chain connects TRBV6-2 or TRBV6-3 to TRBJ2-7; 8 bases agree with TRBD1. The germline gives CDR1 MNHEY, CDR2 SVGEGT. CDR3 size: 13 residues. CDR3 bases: TGTGCCAGCAGTAGCTCCGGGACAGGCTTAAATGTCGTC. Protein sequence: CASSSSGTGLNVV.

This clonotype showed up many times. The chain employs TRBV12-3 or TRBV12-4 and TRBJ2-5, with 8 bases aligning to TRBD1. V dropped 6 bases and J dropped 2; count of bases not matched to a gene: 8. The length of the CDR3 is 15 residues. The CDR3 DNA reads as TGTGCCAGCAGCCCCGACAGGGGAATTCAAGAGACCCAGTACTTC. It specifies CASSPDRGIQETQYF.

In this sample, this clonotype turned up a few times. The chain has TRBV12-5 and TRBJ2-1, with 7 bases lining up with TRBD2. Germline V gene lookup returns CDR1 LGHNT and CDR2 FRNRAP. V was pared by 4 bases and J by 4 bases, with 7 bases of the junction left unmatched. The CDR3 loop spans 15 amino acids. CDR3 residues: CASGSGGSGYNEQFF. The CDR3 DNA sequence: TGTGCTAGTGGTTCGGGGGGTAGCGGTTACAATGAGCAGTTCTTC.

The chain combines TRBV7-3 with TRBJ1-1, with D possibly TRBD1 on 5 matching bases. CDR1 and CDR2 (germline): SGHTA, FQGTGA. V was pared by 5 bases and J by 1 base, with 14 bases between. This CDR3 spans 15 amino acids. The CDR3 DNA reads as TGTGCCAGCAGCCCGTCCGCCGGGGGGAACACTGAAGCTTTCTTT. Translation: CASSPSAGGNTEAFF.

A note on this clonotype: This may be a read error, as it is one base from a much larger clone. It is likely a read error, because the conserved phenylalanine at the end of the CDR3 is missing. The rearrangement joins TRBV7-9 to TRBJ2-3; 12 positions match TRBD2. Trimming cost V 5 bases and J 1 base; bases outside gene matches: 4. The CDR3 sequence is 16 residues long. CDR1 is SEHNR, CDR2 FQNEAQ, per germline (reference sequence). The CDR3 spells CASSPRLAGGTDTQYL. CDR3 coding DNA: TGTGCCAGCAGCCCCCGACTAGCGGGGGGCACAGATACGCAGTATCTT.

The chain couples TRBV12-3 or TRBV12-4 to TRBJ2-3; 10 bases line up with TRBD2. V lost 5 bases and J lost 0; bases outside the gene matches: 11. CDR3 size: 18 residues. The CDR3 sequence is CASSESGGDSSSTDTQYF. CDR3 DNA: TGTGCCAGCAGTGAAAGCGGGGGGGACAGTTCTAGCACAGATACGCAGTATTTT.

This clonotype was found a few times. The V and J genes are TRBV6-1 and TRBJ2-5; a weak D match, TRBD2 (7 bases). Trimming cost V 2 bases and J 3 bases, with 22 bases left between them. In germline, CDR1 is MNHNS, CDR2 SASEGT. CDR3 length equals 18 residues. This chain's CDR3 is CASSEPGAGAFPKETQYF. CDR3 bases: TGTGCCAGCAGTGAACCGGGGGCGGGGGCGTTCCCCAAAGAGACCCAGTACTTC.